This T cell receptor beta chain was sequenced during a study of T cell responses to AZD1222 COVID-19 vaccine. Whole-study context: Whether given at about 4 or about 12 weeks, second doses were pooled. General study results and limits: Spike-specific TCR breadth and depth rose after two AZD1222 doses. Only after the peak T cell response were repertoires sampled. Reports indicate that nearly half of spike-specific TCRs are directed at unmutated variant regions.

With regard to this clone: Its antigen is currently unknown.

V lost 6 bases to trimming and J lost 3 bases; unmatched junction nucleotides: 8. The length of the CDR3 is 15 residues. CDR1 MNHEY and CDR2 SMNVEV come from the germline V gene (reference sequence). Clones were sequenced by immunoSEQ multiplex PCR, and TCRdb holds only the in-frame ones, with some missing. The table shows about 130,000 clones, with more than 70% occurring only once. The TCR was taken from an adult in good health. The chain is built from TRBV27 and TRBJ1-5, with 7 bases lining up with TRBD1. The input for sequencing was peripheral blood, taken on day 0 of AZD1222 vaccination. DNA of the CDR3: TGTGCCAGCAGGACGGTAGGGGGCTACAATCAGCCCCAGCATTTT. Residues: CASRTVGGYNQPQHF.